This TCR beta chain came from a study of blood T cell repertoires in COVID-19 (dated by TCRdb to 2018 to 2020). Background for the entire study: Collaborator samples came from the United States, Italy and Spain and covered acute and convalescent phases of COVID-19. The repertoires were released in a freely available public database intended as a resource for research on the immune response to SARS-CoV-2. The samples were drawn from two sources: the first 160 participants of the ongoing ImmuneRACE study, and 1,000 to 1,500 subjects contributed by 6 global collaborators. Where available, HLA class I and class II types were obtained from metadata supplied by the sample provider rather than from assay-based typing. The dataset comprised deeply sampled blood TCRbeta repertoires from subjects exposed to, actively infected with, or recovered from COVID-19. Sample metadata almost always included a de-identified subject ID, COVID-19 status, age in years and sex. The material from the prospective study consisted of cDNA or gDNA derived from T cells, B-cell-depleted T cells, or PBMCs.

In the prospective study, participants were about 18 to 95 years old, resided in 20 to 30 geographic areas of the United States, and were enrolled through a virtual design. In the prospective study, cohorts were assigned on the basis of participant-reported clinical history obtained from a screening survey and a study questionnaire. ImmuneRACE Cohort 3 recovered participants were defined by two consecutive negative NP/OP PCR tests, healthcare professional clearance, or symptom resolution. In the prospective study, whole blood, serum and a nasopharyngeal or oropharyngeal swab were collected from each participant by mobile phlebotomists. Participants in the prospective study had the option to provide additional blood draws and questionnaires over a roughly 2-month period. Prospective study blood samples were shipped either frozen or at room temperature before DNA extraction. Trimming at the junction amounts to 0 bases on V and 7 bases on J, and the germline ends lie 18 bases apart. CDR1 and CDR2 (LGHDT, YNNKEL) derive from the germline V gene (reference sequence). From the cysteine up to the phenylalanine, the CDR3 has a length of 16 residues. The only DNA kept is the CDR3, 48 bases in frame from the first base.

A single count supports this clone. It has no known antigen specificity. Base qualities are not provided; no much larger clone lies one nucleotide away. TCRbeta CDR3 regions were amplified from genomic DNA by means of the immunoSEQ Assay, a bias-controlled multiplex PCR. The original pipeline was this. The number of nucleated cells in each sample was estimated by amplification of reference gene primers within the assay. Sequence reads were collapsed and filtered to measure the absolute abundance of every unique TCRbeta CDR3 rearrangement. Productive Simpson clonality was computed per sample as the square root of Simpson's diversity index over productive rearrangements. TCRdb re-hosts the immuneACCESS table, in-frame sequences only. Its copies lack some clones; in the studies checked, an unresolved V gene accounts for under half of them, and the cause for the rest is not known. Clone size and V and J calls were adopted from that table, with D and trimming inferred from the DNA. This sample holds approximately 150,000 clones; over 70% were observed only once. Of the sample, about 11% is held by the ten largest clones.

The paper as a whole reports these results and caveats: Clinical and demographic metadata were provided uncurated, with the amount varying by source and participant.

The rearrangement joined TRBV3-1 (or the pseudogene TRBV3-2) to TRBJ1-2; a tentative D match to TRBD1 spans 5 bases. The origin of this receptor is a man aged 55 to 70 who had recovered from COVID-19. The specimen sequenced was PBMCs or T cells enriched from blood (not recorded which). The DNA sequence follows: TGTGCCAGCAGCCAAGATGGGTTTGGGCAGGGCTTTGGCTACACCTTC. The encoded protein is CASSQDGFGQGFGYTF.